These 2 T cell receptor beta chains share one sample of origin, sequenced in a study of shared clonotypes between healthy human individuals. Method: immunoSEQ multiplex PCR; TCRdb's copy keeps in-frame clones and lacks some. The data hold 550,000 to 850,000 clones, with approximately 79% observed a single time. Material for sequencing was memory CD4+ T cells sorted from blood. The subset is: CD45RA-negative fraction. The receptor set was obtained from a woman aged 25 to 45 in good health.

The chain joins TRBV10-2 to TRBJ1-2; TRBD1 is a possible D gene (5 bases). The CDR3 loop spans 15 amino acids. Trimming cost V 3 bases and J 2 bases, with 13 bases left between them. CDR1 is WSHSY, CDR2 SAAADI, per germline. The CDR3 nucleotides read TGCGCCAGCAGTGACCCGGGGCAGGCAAACTATGGCTACACCTTC. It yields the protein CASSDPGQANYGYTF.

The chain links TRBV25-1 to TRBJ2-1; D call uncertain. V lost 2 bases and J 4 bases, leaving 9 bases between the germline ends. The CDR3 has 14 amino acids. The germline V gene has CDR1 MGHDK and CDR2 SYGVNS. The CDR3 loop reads CASSEEDGYNEQFF. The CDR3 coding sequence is TGTGCCAGCAGTGAAGAGGACGGTTACAATGAGCAGTTCTTC.